This T cell receptor beta chain stems from a study of blood T cell repertoires in COVID-19. Study-wide background: Sources were T cells, B-cell-depleted T cells, or PBMCs; the material itself was cDNA or gDNA.

Sequencing used immunoSEQ multiplex PCR; TCRdb keeps in-frame clones, though not all of them. Of around 40,000 clones in the sample, approximately 85% are singletons; the top ten hold roughly 13%. The germline V gene has CDR1 SEHNR and CDR2 FQNEAQ (reference sequence). V lost 3 bases and J 5 bases, leaving 13 bases between the germline ends. The CDR3 length is 14 residues. This chain uses TRBV7-9 with TRBJ2-5; D may be TRBD1 (6 bases). The sequence was collected from a human donor in a cohort sampled during active COVID-19. The sequenced sample consisted of peripheral blood. The CDR3 sequence is CASSFIGTPETQYF. The CDR3 DNA follows: TGTGCCAGCAGCTTTATAGGGACACCGGAGACCCAGTACTTC.